A single sample is the source of the 19 T cell receptor beta chains below, sequenced in a study of blood T cell repertoires in COVID-19. Produced via immunoSEQ multiplex PCR; TCRdb's table is partial and in-frame only. The sample shows around 160,000 clones, about 84% of them seen only once. Sequencing was carried out using peripheral blood. These receptors were taken from a man between 60 and 75 years old with active or convalescent COVID-19.

The CDR3 loop reads CASGQRVDEQFF. The CDR3, as DNA: TGTGCCAGTGGGCAGCGGGTAGATGAGCAGTTCTTC. The chain recombines TRBV24-1 with TRBJ2-1; D perhaps matches TRBD2 (6 bases). The CDR3 length is 12 residues. The V end lost 11 bases, the J end lost 8 bases, and 15 bases lay between the germline ends. CDR1 is KGHDR and CDR2 is SFDVKD in the germline V gene.

Only one count was recorded for this clone. The chain joins TRBV10-3 to TRBJ2-1; 8 bases fit TRBD2. The J segment lost 1 base and the V segment lost 2 bases, leaving 10 bases of the junction unmatched. This CDR3 has 18 amino acids. CDR1 and CDR2 (germline): ENHRY, SYGVKD. The chain's CDR3 is CAISESRGLAGSYNEQFF. The CDR3 DNA is TGTGCCATCAGTGAGAGTCGGGGGTTAGCGGGGTCCTACAATGAGCAGTTCTTC.

V gene TRBV9 combines with J gene TRBJ2-1, with TRBD2 matching 9 bases. The CDR3 has 15 amino acids. With 0 bases clipped from V and 9 bases from J, the junction kept 7 bases outside the gene matches. The V gene's germline CDR1 is SGDLS and CDR2 YYNGEE. For the CDR3, the DNA is TGTGCCAGCAGCGTAGGTCCAGCGGGAGGATCTGAGCAGTTCTTC. As protein: CASSVGPAGGSEQFF.

The chain carries TRBV10-3 and TRBJ1-2; 9 positions agree with TRBD1. Trimming took 5 bases from V and 4 from J; bases not matched to a gene: 14. The CDR3 has 17 residues. The germline V gene has CDR1 ENHRY and CDR2 SYGVKD. CDR3 protein: CAISSGTGIAGGYGYTF. In nucleotides, the CDR3 is TGTGCCATCAGTTCCGGGACAGGGATTGCAGGGGGCTATGGCTACACCTTC.

This clone appeared once. The chain is built from TRBV28 and TRBJ1-1; D is ambiguous. This CDR3 spans 11 amino acids. Germline V gives CDR1 MDHEN, CDR2 SYDVKM. With 1 base removed from V and 9 bases from J, the gap between germline ends came to 6 bases. The CDR3 coding sequence is TGTGCCAGCAGTTTATCCGGGAAAGCTTTCTTT. Protein: CASSLSGKAFF.

The V gene is TRBV6-5, the J gene TRBJ1-4, with 7 bases identical to TRBD1. CDR1 is MNHEY, CDR2 SVGAGI, per germline. V trimming: 6 bases; J trimming: 5 bases; junction bases outside the gene matches: 9. The CDR3 is made up of 15 amino acids. CDR3 nucleotides: TGTGCCAGCAGACAACAGGGGTCTCAGAATGAAAAACTGTTTTTT. Translated: CASRQQGSQNEKLFF.

This clone was recorded many times. This chain connects TRBV5-1 to TRBJ2-3; possible D gene TRBD2, 6 bases. V was clipped by 4 bases and J by 1 base, with 16 bases between them. CDR3 length equals 16 residues. Germline-derived CDR1 and CDR2 are SGHRS and YFSETQ. CDR3 in amino acids: CASSPLGWGGTDTQYF. CDR3 in DNA: TGCGCCAGCAGCCCGCTCGGGTGGGGGGGCACAGATACGCAGTATTTT.

V and J are TRBV7-9 and TRBJ2-7; weak D call: TRBD2 (7 bases). The V and J ends lost 5 bases and 0 bases respectively, with 20 bases between them. Germline CDR1 is SEHNR and CDR2 is FQNEAQ (reference sequence). The CDR3 is 17 amino acids. DNA for the CDR3: TGTGCCAGCAGCAGGGGGGGTCGGAGGGACTTCTCCTACGAGCAGTACTTC. Translating it yields CASSRGGRRDFSYEQYF.

The chain has TRBV21-1 and TRBJ2-7; the D call in the table, TRBD1, was not verified against the DNA. TRBV21-1 is shown as a pseudogene. This CDR3 is built from 14 residues. The CDR3 region is CASSKLFETLEQYF. The CDR3 DNA reads as TGTGCCAGCAGCAAACTGTTTGAAACATTGGAGCAGTACTTC.

The rearrangement joins TRBV6-2 or TRBV6-3 to TRBJ2-5; 8 positions match TRBD1. The CDR3 has 12 residues. The germline CDR1 and CDR2 sequences are MNHEY and SVGEGT. The junction had 1 base not matched to a gene; V was cut back by 5 bases and J by 5 bases. Written as DNA, the CDR3 is TGTGCCAGCAGTCGGACAGGGGAGACCCAGTACTTC. Its translation: CASSRTGETQYF.

Only a few counts were recorded for this clone. The V call is TRBV11-3, the J call TRBJ2-4; TRBD2 agrees at 8 bases. This CDR3 has 12 amino acids. With V trimmed by 9 bases and J by 4 bases, 2 bases remained unmatched. Per germline, CDR1 SGHNT and CDR2 YENEEA. DNA for the CDR3: TGTGCCAGGCGGGGGGAGAAAAACATTCAGTACTTC. It is translated as CARRGEKNIQYF.

The chain is built from TRBV11-2 and TRBJ1-1, with a tentative D call TRBD1 (5 bases). In germline, CDR1 is SGHAT, CDR2 FQNNGV. V gave up 1 base and J gave up 5 bases, with 11 bases separating them. CDR3 length equals 14 residues. The CDR3 DNA reads TGTGCCAGCAGCTTAGGCGGCCCAGGGACTGAAGCTTTCTTT. Its translation is CASSLGGPGTEAFF.

This chain uses TRBV7-3 with TRBJ2-5, with 11 bases aligning to TRBD2. V was pared by 3 bases and J by 5 bases, with 5 bases of the junction left unmatched. CDR1 and CDR2 (germline): SGHTA, FQGTGA. This CDR3 contains 15 residues. The CDR3 loop reads CASSLGLAAGETQYF. CDR3 bases: TGTGCCAGCAGCTTGGGACTAGCGGCCGGGGAGACCCAGTACTTC.

CDR3 bases: TGTGCCAGCAGCCCAAGTAGGGGAACCATATATTTT. The encoded protein is CASSPSRGTIYF. This sequence joins TRBV9 and TRBJ1-3; tentatively, D is TRBD1 (5 bases). The CDR3 runs to 12 residues. Per the germline V gene, CDR1 is SGDLS and CDR2 is YYNGEE. Trimming removed 4 bases at V and 10 bases at J, with 12 bases between.

The rearrangement links TRBV7-2 to TRBJ1-2; 7 bases fit TRBD1. With 4 bases clipped from V and 7 bases from J, the junction kept 6 bases outside the gene matches. The CDR3 has 13 amino acids. CDR1 is SGHTA and CDR2 is FQGNSA in the germline V gene. The CDR3 is CASSSRQGGGYTF. CDR3 sequence (DNA): TGTGCCAGCAGCTCGCGACAGGGAGGTGGCTACACCTTC.

This clone was detected many times. The chain links TRBV28 to TRBJ2-2; 11 positions match TRBD2. The germline V gene encodes CDR1 MDHEN and CDR2 SYDVKM. The trim removed 7 bases at V and 5 bases at J, leaving 12 bases unmatched. The CDR3 sequence is 17 residues long. The CDR3 sequence is CASNLGTSGWRTGELFF. The CDR3 DNA follows: TGTGCCAGCAATCTGGGGACTAGCGGTTGGCGGACCGGGGAGCTGTTTTTT.

The J gene is TRBJ2-5, the V gene TRBV14; unclear D gene. The CDR3 totals 13 residues. Germline lookup yields CDR1 SGHDN and CDR2 FVKESK. Trimming left V 1 base short and J 2 bases short, with 5 bases between. The CDR3 is CASSQVRQETQYF. CDR3 coding DNA: TGTGCCAGCAGCCAAGTGCGGCAAGAGACCCAGTACTTC.

The rearrangement joins TRBV20-1 to TRBJ2-4; tentative D call: TRBD1 (5 bases). V lost 3 bases to trimming and J lost 4 bases, with 16 bases between them. The length of the CDR3 is 15 residues. CDR1 and CDR2 from the germline V gene are DFQATT and SNEGSKA (reference sequence). This CDR3 reads CSASEVGRAKNIQYF. Here the CDR3 DNA reads TGCAGTGCTAGTGAAGTTGGCAGGGCAAAAAACATTCAGTACTTC.

The rearrangement uses TRBV7-3 and TRBJ2-1; 14 bases fit TRBD2. The CDR3 consists of 15 residues. The V gene's germline CDR1 is SGHTA and CDR2 FQGTGA. The J segment lost 5 bases and the V segment lost 5 bases, leaving 2 bases of the junction unmatched. This chain's CDR3 is CASSPTSGRDNEQFF. The CDR3 nucleotides are TGTGCCAGCAGCCCGACTAGCGGGAGGGACAATGAGCAGTTCTTC.